This TCR beta chain is drawn from a study of CD8 T cells in ankylosing spondylitis (dated by TCRdb to the late 2010s). Turning to the overall study: T cell receptor beta repertoires were profiled in healthy donors and ankylosing spondylitis patients so that disease-linked TCR variants could be found. The full study cohort was made up of roughly 25 ankylosing spondylitis patients and roughly 100 healthy donors. Peripheral blood was sampled, and synovial fluid was also collected from ankylosing spondylitis patients. Points the paper makes about the study in general: In peripheral blood, the disease-linked clones were found at relatively low frequencies and had a CD8+ phenotype. Blood from ankylosing spondylitis patients appeared to be characterized by a TCR beta motif composed of about 8 highly homologous amino acid variants. Some motif variants had previously been reported in the synovial fluid and blood of reactive arthritis patients, which suggests shared mechanisms of disease initiation. The disease-linked clones were reported to be significantly enriched in matched synovial fluid samples from ankylosing spondylitis patients.

This clonotype was seen a few times. No cognate antigen has been identified for it. No qualities accompany the bases; no much larger clone lies one base away. Data came from an Illumina HiSeq 2500. TCR beta libraries were prepared by quantitative 5'-RACE with molecular barcodes. Per the authors' processing: To identify disease-linked TCR variants, a new computational method was used, one built on a probabilistic model of VDJ rearrangement. In-frame beta chains were kept once TCRdb had trimmed the public reads at Q25 with fastp and called clones with MiXCR. Every distinct CDR3 protein forms one entry, paired with its most common genes and DNA. The V and J calls here are based on TCRdb, not the publication. The table for this sample lists more than 650,000 distinct CDR3 sequences; 12% of them were counted only once. The ten largest clones represent 0.51% of the sample. The germline V gene (reference sequence) supplies CDR1 DFQATT and CDR2 SNEGSKA. Including the terminal cysteine and phenylalanine, the CDR3 comprises 14 residues. The sequence is cut down to CDR3 DNA, 42 bases in frame from base 1. V gives up 4 bases and J gives up 5 bases, and the segment between their germline ends measures 17 bases.

The sequence is built from TRBV20-1 and TRBJ2-5, with no D gene named confidently. This sequence was found in a male donor with ankylosing spondylitis. Sequenced sample: blood, either unsorted or a sorted T cell fraction (not recorded which). The nucleotide sequence is given as TGCAGTGCTACCCAGGCCACCTTAGGGGAGACCCAGTACTTC. It specifies CSATQATLGETQYF.